The present T cell receptor beta chain was sequenced within a study of CD8 T cells in Susac syndrome. RNA was extracted with the RNeasy kit, and a quantity of 0.5 to 1 ug was reverse transcribed using random hexamers. Amplification of TCR beta CDR3 spanned 54 Vbeta and 13 Jbeta via immunoSEQ multiplex PCR. TCRdb redid the calling of the immunoSEQ multiplex PCR reads with MiXCR, one entry per CDR3 protein. The sample records 100,000 to 150,000 distinct CDR3 sequences, just under 95% being singletons. Study-wide results and caveats: Susac CD8+ clonal expansion peaked in TEMRA cells and active patients.

Trimming left V 2 bases short and J 4 bases short, with 8 bases between. Germline V gives CDR1 MNHEY, CDR2 SMNVEV (reference sequence). The CDR3 is 13 amino acids. As regards this clonotype: The antigen remains unidentified.

Patients with Susac syndrome fulfilled recently defined diagnostic criteria for definite or probable disease. TEMRA cells were enriched by FACS, and CD4+ and CD8+ T cells were negatively isolated. This clonotype was obtained from a human donor with Susac syndrome. Sequencing input: CD8+ T cells from PBMCs. This chain uses TRBV27 with TRBJ1-1, with no clear D. CDR3 nucleotide sequence: TGTGCCAGCAGTTTACAACGGACCACTGAAGCTTTCTTT. This translates into CASSLQRTTEAFF.